Detailed here is one T cell receptor beta chain. What it binds is unknown. The sample originates from a study of T cell responses to AZD1222 COVID-19 vaccine. Only in-frame clones appear in the TCRdb table, and some are missing; sequencing was by immunoSEQ multiplex PCR. The profile covers approximately 67,000 clones, with 70% to 90% appearing a single time and approximately 30% taken by the ten largest. Study observations and caveats: Females outnumbered males among donors, who were mostly white British; clonal diversity was possibly underestimated. Repertoire sampling happened only post peak T cell response. Nearly half of spike-specific TCRs reportedly target unmutated variant regions.

CDR1 and CDR2 (germline): LGHDT, YNNKEL (reference sequence). V was trimmed by 0 bases and J by 0 bases, leaving 12 bases between them. The CDR3 has 17 amino acids. This clonotype originated in an adult who received the AZD1222 COVID-19 vaccine. The material sequenced was peripheral blood, taken 28 days after the second AZD1222 dose. This chain joins TRBV3-1 (or the pseudogene TRBV3-2) and TRBJ2-1; D is unclear. Here the CDR3 reads CASSQDLRPSSYNEQFF. The CDR3 bases are TGTGCCAGCAGCCAAGATCTCAGGCCCAGCTCCTACAATGAGCAGTTCTTC.